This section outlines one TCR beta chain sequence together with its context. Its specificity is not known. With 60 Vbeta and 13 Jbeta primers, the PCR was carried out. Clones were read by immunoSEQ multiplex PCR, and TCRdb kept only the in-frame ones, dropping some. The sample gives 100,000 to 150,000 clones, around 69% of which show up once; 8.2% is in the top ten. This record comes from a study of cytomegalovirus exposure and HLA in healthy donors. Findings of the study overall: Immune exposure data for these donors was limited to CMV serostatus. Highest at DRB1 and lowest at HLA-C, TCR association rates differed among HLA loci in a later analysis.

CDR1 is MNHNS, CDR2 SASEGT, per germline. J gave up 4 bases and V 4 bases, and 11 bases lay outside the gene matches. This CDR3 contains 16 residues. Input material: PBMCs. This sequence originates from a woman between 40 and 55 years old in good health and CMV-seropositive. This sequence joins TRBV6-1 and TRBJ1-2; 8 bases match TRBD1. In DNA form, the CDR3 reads TGTGCCAGCAGTGCCCACAACCCAGGGGGCGGCTATGGCTACACCTTC. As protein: CASSAHNPGGGYGYTF.